This passage covers 21 T cell receptor beta chains from one sample sequenced in a study of memory CD4+ T cells and cytomegalovirus serostatus. TCRdb keeps only in-frame clones here, not all; method: immunoSEQ multiplex PCR. The sample has about 53,000 clones, about 78% seen once. Single viable CD3+CD4+CD8-CD45RO+ cells were sorted as the memory CD4+ T cells. The source material was memory CD4+ T cells from blood. These receptors originate from an adult in good health and CMV-seronegative.

The rearrangement links TRBV25-1 to TRBJ1-3; D gene uncertain. Deletions cut 5 bases from V and 0 bases from J, with 11 bases between. Germline CDR1 MGHDK, CDR2 SYGVNS. The CDR3 is 15 amino acids. The CDR3 here is CASSPWANSGNTIYF. The CDR3 DNA follows: TGTGCCAGCAGTCCGTGGGCTAACTCTGGAAACACCATATATTTT.

The V gene is TRBV6-5, the J gene TRBJ1-1; no definite D call. The CDR3 runs 16 residues. CDR1 and CDR2 (germline): MNHEY, SVGAGI. Trimming removed 0 bases from V and 0 bases from J, with 11 bases in between. The CDR3 reads CASSYSIRYMNTEAFF. CDR3 DNA: TGTGCCAGCAGTTACTCGATCAGGTACATGAACACTGAAGCTTTCTTT.

The V call is TRBV5-6, the J call TRBJ1-2; D may be TRBD1 (6 bases). The CDR3 consists of 15 residues. Germline V CDR1 and CDR2: SGHDT, YYEEEE. Deletions cut 2 bases from V and 1 base from J, with 12 bases between. In nucleotides, the CDR3 is TGTGCCAGCAGCTTATCAACAGGGATTAACTATGGCTACACCTTC. Encoded protein: CASSLSTGINYGYTF. Looking up the rest from reference TRBV5-6 and TRBJ1-2 gives the full variable domain: DAGVTQSPTHLIKTRGQQVTLRCSPKSGHDTVSWYQQALGQGPQFIFQYYEEEERQRGNFPDRFSGHQFPNYSSELNVNALLLGDSALYLCASSLSTGINYGYTFGSGTRLTVV.

The rearrangement uses TRBV6-1 and TRBJ1-1, with D possibly being TRBD1 (5 bases). The CDR3 spans 13 residues. V was pared by 7 bases and J by 4 bases, with 13 bases between. Per germline, CDR1 MNHNS and CDR2 SASEGT. The CDR3 DNA sequence: TGTGCCAGCAAAGTGGGGCCGCTCACTGAAGCTTTCTTT. Its protein product is CASKVGPLTEAFF.

The chain has TRBV6-1 and TRBJ1-5, with unresolved D. The V end was cut by 8 bases, the J end by 7 bases, with 15 bases between. Germline V gene data show CDR1 as MNHNS and CDR2 as SASEGT. The CDR3 is 13 residues long. The DNA of the CDR3 is TGTGCCAGCCGTGTTGGACCGGGGCAGCCCCAGCATTTT. Protein product: CASRVGPGQPQHF.

The V and J genes are TRBV4-2 and TRBJ1-2, with TRBD1 as a possible D gene (6 bases). The V end was cut by 6 bases, the J end by 3 bases, with 17 bases between. CDR1 and CDR2 from the germline V gene are LGHNA and YNFKEQ. This CDR3 spans 15 amino acids. The CDR3 DNA reads as TGTGCCAGCAGACCTTACTCAGCAGGGGACTATGGCTACACCTTC. Translated: CASRPYSAGDYGYTF.

The count of this clone is one. V is TRBV7-2 and J is TRBJ1-2; D may be TRBD1 (6 bases). V gave up 4 bases and J gave up 4 bases, with 13 bases separating them. This CDR3 is 14 amino acids long. Germline CDR1 SGHTA, CDR2 FQGNSA. The CDR3 region has the DNA TGTGCCAGCAGCTCACCGGGACACCTCTATGGCTACACCTTC. Translation gives CASSSPGHLYGYTF.

The genes are TRBV4-2 and TRBJ2-3; maybe TRBD1 (6 bases). The V end was cut by 4 bases, the J end by 2 bases, with 16 bases between. Per germline, CDR1 LGHNA and CDR2 YNFKEQ. The length of the CDR3 is 16 residues. The CDR3, as DNA: TGTGCCAGCAGCCCAAACGGGGACACCCACACAGATACGCAGTATTTT. As protein: CASSPNGDTHTDTQYF.

The chain combines TRBV6-6 with TRBJ2-2, with a possible D match to TRBD2 (5 bases). The CDR3 runs 14 residues. With 6 bases removed from V and 6 bases from J, the gap between germline ends came to 14 bases. Germline V gives CDR1 MNHNY, CDR2 SVGAGI (reference sequence). CDR3 sequence reads: CASRNAGEPGELFF. As DNA, the CDR3 is TGTGCCAGCAGAAACGCCGGGGAACCCGGGGAGCTGTTTTTT.

The genes are TRBV11-2 and TRBJ2-5, with 10 bases aligning to TRBD2. Germline V lookup: CDR1 SGHAT, CDR2 FQNNGV. V shed 7 bases and J 3 bases; nucleotides not matched to a gene: 5. There are 14 residues in the CDR3. The CDR3 region has the DNA TGTGCCAGCACCCGCAGCGGGGGGGAAGAGACCCAGTACTTC. This encodes CASTRSGGEETQYF.

The chain carries TRBV28 and TRBJ1-3, with unresolved D. Germline assignment: CDR1 MDHEN and CDR2 SYDVKM. V was trimmed by 3 bases and J by 1 base, leaving 7 bases between them. The CDR3 length is 14 residues. CDR3: CASSFVISGNTIYF. In nucleotides, the CDR3 is TGTGCCAGCAGTTTTGTGATATCTGGAAACACCATATATTTT.

The chain is built from TRBV19 and TRBJ1-5; D gene uncertain. Germline CDR1 is LNHDA and CDR2 is SQIVND (reference sequence). The CDR3 has 13 residues. V was clipped by 6 bases and J by 3 bases, with 9 bases between them. The CDR3 DNA reads TGTGCCAGTAGACCGACGGTCAATCAGCCCCAGCATTTT. This codes for CASRPTVNQPQHF. The complete variable domain, with remaining parts taken from reference TRBV19 and TRBJ1-5, reads DGGITQSPKYLFRKEGQNVTLSCEQNLNHDAMYWYRQDPGQGLRLIYYSQIVNDFQKGDIAEGYSVSREKKESFPLTVTSAQKNPTAFYLCASRPTVNQPQHFGDGTRLSIL.

This clone was seen repeatedly, ten times or more. The V call is TRBV6-5, the J call TRBJ1-2; D is unclear. CDR1 and CDR2 (germline): MNHEY, SVGAGI. V was shortened by 6 bases and J by 4 bases, with 18 bases between the two germline ends. This CDR3 is built from 15 residues. The chain's CDR3 is CASSQNPDPRYGYTF. CDR3 DNA sequence: TGTGCCAGCAGCCAGAACCCAGACCCCCGCTATGGCTACACCTTC.

The count of this clone is one. In DNA form, the CDR3 reads TGTGCCACCAGCAGAGAAATTAATGAGCAGTTCTTC. Translated: CATSREINEQFF. The chain is built from TRBV15 and TRBJ2-1; no definite D call. Trimming took off 0 bases at V and 7 bases at J, with 4 bases between the two ends. From germline, CDR1 is LNHNV and CDR2 YYDKDF (reference sequence). CDR3 size: 12 residues.

This sequence joins TRBV11-2 and TRBJ1-2; tentatively, D is TRBD1 (6 bases). The CDR3 covers 13 residues. Per the germline V gene, CDR1 is SGHAT and CDR2 is FQNNGV. V dropped 5 bases and J dropped 8 bases, with 15 bases sitting between them. This chain's CDR3 is CASSPTTGTGYTF. The CDR3 region has the DNA TGTGCCAGCAGCCCAACCACAGGGACCGGCTACACCTTC. The full variable domain, completed using reference TRBV11-2 and TRBJ1-2, is EAGVAQSPRYKIIEKRQSVAFWCNPISGHATLYWYQQILGQGPKLLIQFQNNGVVDDSQLPKDRFSAERLKGVDSTLKIQPAKLEDSAVYLCASSPTTGTGYTFGSGTRLTVV.

The CDR3 protein is CASSLALAGGAGELFF. The CDR3 bases are TGTGCCAGCAGCTTAGCTCTAGCGGGGGGTGCCGGGGAGCTGTTTTTT. The J gene is TRBJ2-2, the V gene TRBV11-3, with 11 bases matching TRBD2. This CDR3 is built from 16 residues. The trim removed 1 base at V and 6 bases at J, leaving 4 bases unmatched. The germline gives CDR1 SGHNT, CDR2 YENEEA. The full variable domain, with the rest looked up from reference TRBV11-3 and TRBJ2-2, is EAGVVQSPRYKIIEKKQPVAFWCNPISGHNTLYWYLQNLGQGPELLIRYENEEAVDDSQLPKDRFSAERLKGVDSTLKIQPAELGDSAVYLCASSLALAGGAGELFFGEGSRLTVL.

This chain connects TRBV9 to TRBJ1-2, with 9 bases that match TRBD1. This CDR3 spans 16 amino acids. V shed 2 bases and J 3 bases; nucleotides not matched to a gene: 8. Germline V gene sequence: CDR1 SGDLS, CDR2 YYNGEE. The CDR3, as DNA: TGTGCCAGCAGCGTTGAGGACAGGGGCGGGTACTATGGCTACACCTTC. Its protein product is CASSVEDRGGYYGYTF.

This sequence joins TRBV19 and TRBJ2-5; D is tentatively TRBD1 or TRBD2 (7 bases each). This CDR3 region has 15 residues. Trimming shortened V by 5 bases and J by 4 bases, and 17 bases separated the two germline ends. Germline CDR1 LNHDA, CDR2 SQIVND (reference sequence). CDR3 in DNA: TGTGCCAGTAGTTCCTACCAGGGGGGGCCAGAGACCCAGTACTTC. Protein: CASSSYQGGPETQYF.

The chain links TRBV19 to TRBJ1-5; TRBD1 agrees at 7 bases. The CDR3 contains 14 residues. V lost 4 bases to trimming and J lost 5 bases; unmatched junction nucleotides: 5. The V gene's germline CDR1 is LNHDA and CDR2 SQIVND (reference sequence). The CDR3 here is CASSTDRAHQPQHF. DNA of the CDR3: TGTGCCAGTAGTACCGACAGGGCGCATCAGCCCCAGCATTTT.

This clone was detected only once. V gene TRBV7-2 combines with J gene TRBJ1-4, with D perhaps TRBD1 (6 bases). The germline V gene has CDR1 SGHTA and CDR2 FQGNSA. CDR3 length equals 15 residues. The V end was cut by 6 bases, the J end by 5 bases, with 16 bases between. The CDR3 DNA reads TGTGCCAGCAGGTCCCAGGGGACCTTAAATGAAAAACTGTTTTTT. This gives the protein CASRSQGTLNEKLFF.

The V call is TRBV5-1, the J call TRBJ2-2; 11 bases align to TRBD2. The length of the CDR3 is 16 residues. Trimming at V came to 4 bases and at J to 3 bases, leaving 5 bases not matched to a gene. Germline loops: CDR1 SGHRS, CDR2 YFSETQ. The CDR3 protein is CASSARLAGYTGELFF. For the CDR3, the DNA is TGCGCCAGCAGCGCGAGACTAGCGGGGTACACCGGGGAGCTGTTTTTT.